This TCR beta chain was sequenced during a study of T cell repertoires in cytomegalovirus infection. Study as a whole: The authors used CMV epitopes that were HLA-C-restricted (recently identified) and HLA-B-restricted (well studied). It can be stated that public TCR beta signatures indicated CMV infection as well as a matching HLA type. Study-wide findings and caveats: The study found HLA-C-restricted CMV-specific TCR beta clonotypes dominating the ex vivo response.

Germline loops: CDR1 MDHEN, CDR2 SYDVKM. V was clipped by 6 bases and J by 5 bases, with 15 bases between them. The CDR3 is 14 amino acids. In regard to this clonotype: The antigen is undetermined.

TCRdb passed the reads through MiXCR, listing each CDR3 protein once. The table lists hundreds of thousands of distinct CDR3 sequences, roughly 30% of them singletons, with 15% to 20% in the top ten. V gene TRBV28 combines with J gene TRBJ2-3; D call uncertain. This clonotype was obtained from a human donor in good health (CMV status not recorded). Some clones in this sample may be carry-over from other donors' samples. The source material was cultured PBMCs, sampled from culture after CMV antigen stimulation. CDR3 in amino acids: CASSSVRNGDTQYF. CDR3 DNA sequence: TGTGCCAGCAGCTCCGTACGGAACGGAGATACGCAGTATTTT.